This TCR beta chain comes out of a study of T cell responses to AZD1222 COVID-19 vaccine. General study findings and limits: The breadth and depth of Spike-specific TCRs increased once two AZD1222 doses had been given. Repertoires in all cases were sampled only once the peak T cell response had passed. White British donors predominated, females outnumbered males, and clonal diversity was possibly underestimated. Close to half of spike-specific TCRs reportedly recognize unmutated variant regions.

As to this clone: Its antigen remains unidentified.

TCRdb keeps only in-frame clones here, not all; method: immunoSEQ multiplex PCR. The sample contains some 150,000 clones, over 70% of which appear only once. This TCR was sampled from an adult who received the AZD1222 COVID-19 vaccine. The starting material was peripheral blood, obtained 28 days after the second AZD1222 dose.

CDR3 coding DNA: TGTGCCAGCAGCCTCGGACAGGGTGGTGCAGATACGCAGTATTTT. Translation gives CASSLGQGGADTQYF. The chain couples TRBV9 to TRBJ2-3; TRBD1 agrees at 8 bases. This CDR3 region has 15 residues. In germline, CDR1 is SGDLS, CDR2 YYNGEE. V shed 4 bases and J 4 bases; nucleotides not matched to a gene: 8.